This T cell receptor beta chain derives from a study of shared T cell receptors in the human thymus. Germline assignment: CDR1 SGDLS and CDR2 YYNGEE. Deletions cut 7 bases from V and 3 bases from J, with 12 bases between. The CDR3 length is 13 residues. The data were produced by immunoSEQ multiplex PCR, yet TCRdb's version contains in-frame clones alone and is incomplete. The sample holds roughly 550,000 clones, 75% to 85% seen once. These data were also reused for a study on human thymus T cells. As that study records: Corrective heart surgery yielded resections, and these provided the thymus tissue. Blood and thymic repertoires both appeared biased in V and J gene usage.

This sequence was found in a boy younger than two with a congenital heart defect. The specimen sequenced was thymocytes. The chain couples TRBV9 to TRBJ2-3; maybe TRBD1 (6 bases). The CDR3 bases are TGTGCCAGCGCCAGGGGAATGACAGATACGCAGTATTTT. Amino acids: CASARGMTDTQYF. Full variable domain (outside the CDR3, taken from reference TRBV9 and TRBJ2-3): DSGVTQTPKHLITATGQRVTLRCSPRSGDLSVYWYQQSLDQGLQFLIQYYNGEERAKGNILERFSAQQFPDLHSELNLSSLELGDSALYFCASARGMTDTQYFGPGTRLTVL.